This T cell receptor beta chain was recorded in a study of blood T cell repertoires in COVID-19. Cohorts were assigned according to the clinical history that participants reported. In the 2 weeks before study entry, exposed participants met a COVID-19 case, which was PCR-confirmed or clinician-diagnosed. The CDR3 has 18 amino acids. V was clipped by 4 bases and J by 6 bases; unmatched bases: 12. Germline lookup yields CDR1 MNHEY and CDR2 SMNVEV (reference sequence). Original data processing: The authors estimated nucleated cell counts from reference gene primer amplification. Produced via immunoSEQ multiplex PCR; TCRdb's table is partial and in-frame only. V and J calls and clone size are those listed in that table; D and trimming were worked out from the DNA. The data hold about 270,000 clones, with 80% to 95% observed a single time.

This sequence joins TRBV27 and TRBJ2-1; 13 nucleotides align to TRBD2. The sample taken for sequencing was PBMCs or T cells enriched from blood (not recorded which). The TCR was taken from a middle-aged man who had been exposed to COVID-19. The CDR3 spells CASSSMVRTSGSVNEQFF. The CDR3 region has the DNA TGTGCCAGCAGTTCGATGGTAAGGACTAGCGGGAGTGTCAATGAGCAGTTCTTC.